The 30 T cell receptor beta chains given below trace back to one sample, sequenced in a study of liver allograft versus peripheral blood T cells. Background on the study: T cell receptor repertoires in transplanted livers were compared with those in recipients' peripheral blood.

From the reads, TCRdb called clonotypes with MiXCR, one entry per CDR3 protein. The sample includes about 15,000 distinct CDR3 sequences, 20% to 25% seen only once; the top ten take about 6%. Source of these receptors: a human patient who had a liver transplant. Some of the T cells may derive from the graft donor.

Sample share makes this clonotype medium-sized. V usage is TRBV18 and J usage is TRBJ1-5, with a tentative D call TRBD1 (6 bases). Germline V gene data show CDR1 as KGHSH and CDR2 as LQKENI. Deletions cut 2 bases from V and 3 bases from J, with 14 bases between. CDR3 length equals 16 residues. CDR3 in DNA: TGTGCCAGCTCACCATGGGGGCCAGGGAACAATCAGCCCCAGCATTTT. Encoded protein: CASSPWGPGNNQPQHF.

This clonotype was picked up a small number of times. The chain has TRBV11-2 and TRBJ1-1; 9 bases line up with TRBD1. The CDR3 loop spans 15 amino acids. Germline CDR1 reads SGHAT; CDR2 reads FQNNGV. With 1 base clipped from V and 11 bases from J, the junction kept 11 bases outside the gene matches. The DNA for the CDR3 is TGTGCCAGCAGCTTAGTCTCCACAGGGGGCGCGACCGCTTTCTTT. As protein: CASSLVSTGGATAFF. The full variable domain, completed using reference TRBV11-2 and TRBJ1-1, is EAGVAQSPRYKIIEKRQSVAFWCNPISGHATLYWYQQILGQGPKLLIQFQNNGVVDDSQLPKDRFSAERLKGVDSTLKIQPAKLEDSAVYLCASSLVSTGGATAFFGQGTRLTVV.

This chain links TRBV5-4 with TRBJ2-1; D is perhaps TRBD2 (6 bases). Trimming took 2 bases from V and 0 from J, leaving 12 bases between them. CDR3 length: 16 amino acids. Looked up from germline, CDR1 is SGHNT and CDR2 is YYREEE (reference sequence). The CDR3 coding sequence is TGTGCCAGCAGCTTCGGGGCCGGGAGCTCCTACAATGAGCAGTTCTTC. It codes for CASSFGAGSSYNEQFF.

This chain joins TRBV30 and TRBJ1-5; tentatively, D is TRBD1 (6 bases). CDR3 length equals 12 residues. Trimming left V 3 bases short and J 6 bases short, with 9 bases between. From germline, CDR1 is GTSNPN and CDR2 SVGIG (reference sequence). The CDR3 reads CAWSRGGQPQHF. As DNA, the CDR3 is TGTGCCTGGAGCAGAGGGGGTCAGCCCCAGCATTTT.

This clonotype came up a few times. V gene TRBV20-1 combines with J gene TRBJ1-2; TRBD1 is a possible D gene (5 bases). Germline CDR1 is DFQATT and CDR2 is SNEGSKA (reference sequence). Between the trimmed V and J ends, which lost 3 bases and 6 bases, there was a span of 14 bases. The CDR3 extends over 13 amino acids. The CDR3 DNA reads TGCAGTGCTAGTAAGGGGAAGGTGGATGGCTACACCTTC. Amino acid sequence: CSASKGKVDGYTF.

The chain is built from TRBV11-2 and TRBJ1-2; no definite D call. The CDR3 is made up of 14 amino acids. CDR1 and CDR2 (germline): SGHAT, FQNNGV. Trimming pared 1 base from V and 6 bases from J, leaving 12 bases between. The DNA for the CDR3 is TGTGCCAGCAGCTTAGGTTCGGTGAGGCATGGCTACACCTTC. Residues: CASSLGSVRHGYTF.

Many counts were recorded for this clonotype. The rearrangement joins TRBV18 to TRBJ1-3; 8 nucleotides line up with TRBD1. The germline gives CDR1 KGHSH, CDR2 LQKENI. V lost 2 bases to trimming and J lost 7 bases; unmatched junction nucleotides: 4. The CDR3 loop spans 14 amino acids. Here the CDR3 DNA reads TGTGCCAGCTCACCAGGACAGGGTCTGAACACCATATATTTT. Protein: CASSPGQGLNTIYF. Based on the CDR3 plus reference TRBV18 and TRBJ1-3, the full variable domain is NAGVMQNPRHLVRRRGQEARLRCSPMKGHSHVYWYRQLPEEGLKFMVYLQKENIIDESGMPKERFSAEFPKEGPSILRIQQVVRGDSAAYFCASSPGQGLNTIYFGEGSWLTVV.

At least ten counts were recorded for this clonotype. The chain recombines TRBV29-1 with TRBJ1-1; D is uncertain. The CDR3 totals 14 residues. Trimming pared 6 bases from V and 4 bases from J, leaving 18 bases between. Germline V gene sequence: CDR1 SQVTM, CDR2 ANQGSEA. In DNA, the CDR3 is TGCAGCGTCGCCTTAAGATTTTCGGGCACTGAAGCTTTCTTT. Protein sequence: CSVALRFSGTEAFF.

CDR3 coding DNA: TGTGCCAGCAGTGTCGGGTTCCAGCCCCAGCATTTT. Its protein product is CASSVGFQPQHF. This chain joins TRBV12-3 or TRBV12-4 and TRBJ1-5; D call uncertain. The V end was cut by 5 bases, the J end by 7 bases, with 9 bases between. The CDR3 is 12 residues long.

This clonotype was detected ten times or more. The CDR3, as DNA: TGTGCCTGCCTCCTGAGGGAGAACACTGAAGCTTTCTTT. Its translation: CACLLRENTEAFF. V and J are TRBV30 and TRBJ1-1, with D unclear. The germline gives CDR1 GTSNPN, CDR2 SVGIG (reference sequence). The CDR3 covers 13 residues. V was shortened by 6 bases and J by 1 base, with 12 bases between the two germline ends.

In its sample, this clonotype ranks as medium-sized. The chain recombines TRBV29-1 with TRBJ1-1; D unresolved. This CDR3 spans 14 amino acids. V lost 5 bases and J 1 base, leaving 14 bases between the germline ends. Germline V gene sequence: CDR1 SQVTM, CDR2 ANQGSEA. The CDR3 region is CSVQSIPGNTEAFF. The CDR3 DNA is TGCAGCGTTCAATCGATCCCGGGGAACACTGAAGCTTTCTTT.

This clonotype appeared a few times. The V and J genes are TRBV12-3 or TRBV12-4 and TRBJ1-5; no clear D. This CDR3 is built from 14 residues. Between the trimmed V and J ends, which lost 1 base and 7 bases, there was a span of 11 bases. The CDR3 is CASSLGAGRQPQHF. DNA of the CDR3: TGTGCCAGCAGTTTAGGGGCAGGAAGGCAGCCCCAGCATTTT.

This sequence joins TRBV30 and TRBJ2-5; 8 bases fit TRBD2. This CDR3 has 15 amino acids. Trimming cost V 1 base and J 2 bases; bases outside gene matches: 6. CDR1 is GTSNPN and CDR2 is SVGIG in the germline V gene (reference sequence). CDR3 DNA sequence: TGTGCCTGGAGTGCGGGGGGGGACCTACAAGAGACCCAGTACTTC. This sequence encodes CAWSAGGDLQETQYF.

This clonotype came up once. The chain recombines TRBV11-2 with TRBJ2-7; D gene ambiguous. Between the trimmed V and J ends, which lost 0 bases and 3 bases, there was a span of 12 bases. CDR3 length equals 15 residues. Germline CDR1 is SGHAT and CDR2 is FQNNGV. This CDR3 is CASSLEGYGLYEQYF. The CDR3 DNA sequence: TGTGCCAGCAGCTTAGAAGGGTACGGTCTCTACGAGCAGTACTTC.

This clonotype was detected a few times. The CDR3 nucleotides read TGTGCCAGCTCAAGGTTCGGACAGGCCACAGGGGCCAACGTCCTGACTTTC. Encoded protein: CASSRFGQATGANVLTF. This chain uses TRBV18 with TRBJ2-6, with 7 bases fitting TRBD1. The CDR3 runs to 17 residues. Germline V CDR1 and CDR2: KGHSH, LQKENI. V lost 5 bases, J lost 4 bases, and 11 bases stayed unmatched.

The CDR3 is CASSLMEGPGGYTF. In nucleotides, the CDR3 is TGTGCCAGCAGTTTGATGGAGGGGCCGGGGGGCTACACCTTC. V is TRBV12-3 or TRBV12-4 and J is TRBJ1-2; perhaps TRBD1 as D (5 bases). V was pared by 3 bases and J by 8 bases, with 16 bases between. The CDR3 sequence is 14 residues long.

This clonotype is labeled medium-sized (0.01 to 0.1%). The CDR3 coding sequence is TGCAGCGTCCCAGTCGGGTGGAACACTGAAGCTTTCTTT. Protein product: CSVPVGWNTEAFF. The chain couples TRBV29-1 to TRBJ1-1, with unresolved D. This CDR3 has 13 residues. Germline V gives CDR1 SQVTM, CDR2 ANQGSEA. V was pared by 6 bases and J by 1 base, with 12 bases between.

In this sample, this clonotype turned up many times. CDR3 in amino acids: CASSRGGDGYTF. The CDR3 DNA sequence: TGTGCCAGTAGTAGAGGAGGGGACGGCTACACCTTC. The chain links TRBV19 to TRBJ1-2, with D perhaps matching TRBD1 (5 bases). V dropped 4 bases and J dropped 8 bases, with 11 bases sitting between them. Germline values: CDR1 LNHDA, CDR2 SQIVND (reference sequence). This CDR3 comprises 12 residues.

In DNA form, the CDR3 reads TGTGCCAGCAGTGAAGCCCGAGCGGGGGACTCCTACAATGAGCAGTTCTTC. This codes for CASSEARAGDSYNEQFF. This rearrangement joins TRBV6-1 to TRBJ2-1; 8 bases fit TRBD2. CDR3 length: 17 amino acids. V lost 0 bases and J lost 0; bases outside the gene matches: 4. Looked up from germline, CDR1 is MNHNS and CDR2 is SASEGT.

As for this clonotype: This could be a read error, since a much larger clone is one nucleotide away. The chain joins TRBV5-6 to TRBJ1-1; D is possibly TRBD1 (5 bases). The CDR3 sequence is 12 residues long. CDR1 is SGHDT and CDR2 is YYEEEE in the germline V gene. This CDR3 reads CVSSLGVTEAFF. CDR3 coding DNA: TGTGTCAGCAGCTTAGGGGTCACTGAAGCTTTCTTT.

This clonotype is medium-sized within its sample. This chain links TRBV5-4 with TRBJ1-6; perhaps TRBD1 as D (5 bases). The CDR3 runs to 17 residues. Per germline, CDR1 SGHNT and CDR2 YYREEE (reference sequence). V lost 0 bases and J lost 2, with 12 bases in between. The CDR3 region is CASSLGRSGTYNSPLHF. CDR3 bases: TGTGCCAGCAGCTTGGGAAGGTCAGGGACCTATAATTCACCCCTCCACTTT. The variable domain in full, completed from reference TRBV5-4 and TRBJ1-6, reads ETGVTQSPTHLIKTRGQQVTLRCSSQSGHNTVSWYQQALGQGPQFIFQYYREEENGRGNFPPRFSGLQFPNYSSELNVNALELDDSALYLCASSLGRSGTYNSPLHFGNGTRLTVT.

In its sample, this clonotype is medium-sized. V and J are TRBV18 and TRBJ1-2; D may be TRBD1 (5 bases). The CDR3 has 14 amino acids. V was trimmed by 1 base and J by 3 bases, leaving 9 bases between them. The germline CDR1 and CDR2 sequences are KGHSH and LQKENI. CDR3 in DNA: TGTGCCAGCTCACCACAGGACATCGACTATGGCTACACCTTC. Translated: CASSPQDIDYGYTF.

The CDR3 loop reads CASSLGRGQGSDTQYF. CDR3 nucleotide sequence: TGTGCCAGCAGCTTAGGAAGGGGACAGGGCTCAGATACGCAGTATTTT. The V gene is TRBV13, the J gene TRBJ2-3; 9 bases line up with TRBD1. The CDR3 is 16 amino acids. Germline lookup yields CDR1 PRHDT and CDR2 FYEKMQ (reference sequence). The J segment lost 4 bases and the V segment lost 0 bases, leaving 5 bases of the junction unmatched.

This clonotype is medium-sized. V usage is TRBV10-3 and J usage is TRBJ1-1; D is unclear. CDR3 size: 12 residues. Trimming removed 9 bases at V and 1 base at J, with 9 bases between. Germline lookup yields CDR1 ENHRY and CDR2 SYGVKD. CDR3 amino acids: CAMGRGNTEAFF. In nucleotides, the CDR3 is TGTGCCATGGGCCGAGGGAACACTGAAGCTTTCTTT.

This clonotype is medium-sized. The chain has TRBV6-1 and TRBJ1-2; 12 bases are shared with TRBD1. CDR3 length equals 16 residues. V shed 6 bases, J shed 4 bases, and the junction held 9 bases outside the gene matches. From germline, CDR1 is MNHNS and CDR2 SASEGT. The CDR3 reads CASSSPGQGAGYGYTF. As DNA, the CDR3 is TGTGCCAGCAGCTCACCGGGACAGGGGGCGGGCTATGGCTACACCTTC.

The chain uses TRBV18 and TRBJ1-1, with 12 bases aligning to TRBD1. Germline assignment: CDR1 KGHSH and CDR2 LQKENI. The CDR3 consists of 17 residues. The J segment lost 11 bases and the V segment lost 3 bases, leaving 16 bases of the junction unmatched. CDR3 nucleotides: TGTGCCAGCTCACCCCTGGGACAGGGGGCCAGAGTAGGGGGTGCTTTCTTT. Translating gives CASSPLGQGARVGGAFF.

This clonotype qualifies as medium-sized. This sequence joins TRBV6-6 and TRBJ1-1; 9 bases map to TRBD1. CDR3 length: 12 amino acids. Germline V gives CDR1 MNHNY, CDR2 SVGAGI (reference sequence). V was pared by 8 bases and J by 6 bases, with 4 bases of the junction left unmatched. The CDR3 coding sequence is TGTGCCAGCGGGACAGGGATGGCTGAAGCTTTCTTT. As protein: CASGTGMAEAFF.

The chain carries TRBV7-2 and TRBJ1-4; no clear D. Germline V gene lookup returns CDR1 SGHTA and CDR2 FQGNSA. CDR3 size: 14 residues. The ends were cut back, 0 bases at V and 0 bases at J, with 2 bases in the middle. The chain's CDR3 is CASSLAATNEKLFF. The DNA for the CDR3 is TGTGCCAGCAGCTTAGCCGCAACTAATGAAAAACTGTTTTTT. Full variable domain (rest looked up from reference TRBV7-2 and TRBJ1-4): GAGVSQSPSNKVTEKGKDVELRCDPISGHTALYWYRQSLGQGLEFLIYFQGNSAPDKSGLPSDRFSAERTGGSVSTLTIQRTQQEDSAVYLCASSLAATNEKLFFGSGTQLSVL.

This clonotype was counted only a few times. CDR3 sequence (DNA): TGTGCCAGCAGCGTAGGACAGGAAAGGGACATTCAGTACTTC. Its translation: CASSVGQERDIQYF. V gene TRBV9 combines with J gene TRBJ2-4, with a tentative D call TRBD1 (6 bases). CDR1 SGDLS and CDR2 YYNGEE come from the germline V gene. The CDR3 extends over 14 amino acids. The V end lost 0 bases, the J end lost 8 bases, and 12 bases lay between the germline ends.

This clonotype is categorized as medium-sized. The rearrangement joins TRBV27 to TRBJ1-2, with 7 positions matching TRBD1. There are 17 residues in the CDR3. Germline V gives CDR1 MNHEY, CDR2 SMNVEV (reference sequence). With V trimmed by 3 bases and J by 4 bases, 14 bases remained unmatched. The CDR3 here is CASSFPRTGAHSYGYTF. The CDR3 DNA reads TGTGCCAGCAGTTTCCCGAGGACAGGCGCTCATTCCTATGGCTACACCTTC.